This T cell receptor (beta chain) was identified during a study (dated by TCRdb to 2015 to 2017). With regard to the full study: Whether tumor-infiltrating Tregs in breast cancer are recruited from blood Tregs or converted in situ from other CD4+ T cell subsets was tested. The research as a whole found: Rather than covering whole repertoires, validation in the larger cohort was restricted to a single TCR beta V-J rearrangement. Tumor memory CD4+ T cell TCR gene usage was found to cluster with blood and lymph node memory CD4+ cells and with lymph node naive CD4+ cells. The greatest overlap of tumor-infiltrating Treg TCR alpha and beta sequences was with tumor naive CD4+ T cells, followed next by blood naive CD4+ T cells.

Full-length TCR variable regions were amplified by 5' RACE PCR using constant-region reverse primers, and then by semi-nested PCR using Nested Universal Primer A. The ReliaPrep RNA Cell Miniprep System was used to extract total RNA, which was then reverse transcribed into 5'RACE-ready cDNA with the SMARTer RACE 5'/3' Kit. Full-length TCR alpha and beta libraries were barcoded with multiplex adaptors and sequenced on an Illumina MiSeq. Turning to the authors' computational methods: Sequencing data were pooled across the five patients for each of nine subset-tissue groups and compared by unsupervised clustering of TCR gene usage. Repertoire similarity was calculated with the Morisita-Horn index, weighting shared sequences by their contribution to each repertoire. Using fastp at Q25 and MiXCR, TCRdb reprocessed the public reads and kept productive beta chains. Rows merge per CDR3 protein into single entries with the most common DNA and genes. Clone size and V and J calls follow TCRdb, not the original study. This sample gives around 50,000 distinct CDR3 sequences in total; more than 15% of them show up just once. Under 3% of the sample comes from the top ten.

Based on the germline V gene, the CDR1 and CDR2 sequences are KGHDR and SFDVKD. The CDR3 runs 14 amino acids, cysteine and phenylalanine included. Kept here is only the CDR3 DNA, which spans 42 bases and is read in frame from base 1. V is shortened by 3 bases, J by 6 bases, and the region joining them spans 13 bases. The Miltenyi Naive CD4+ T Cell Isolation kit was used to purify naive CD4+ T cells, and Tregs were depleted with CD25 microbeads. Tregs, naive and memory CD4+ T cells from tumor, blood and ipsilateral draining lymph nodes of a few breast cancer patients underwent full-length TCR alpha and beta sequencing. Ficoll density gradient centrifugation was used to isolate mononuclear cells from either lymph nodes or roughly 50 ml of peripheral blood. A purity exceeding 90% was confirmed by FACS for the sorted cell populations. This clonotype occurred a few times. Its antigen is currently not known. No much larger clone exists at a distance of one base, and base qualities are not known.

The source material was naive CD4+ T cells sorted from blood. In the paper's terms, the cell subset or site label means: naive CD4+ T cells, CD4+CD45RA+CD25-. This clonotype was obtained from a female donor with breast cancer. The chain is made from TRBV24-1 and TRBJ1-2; there is no confident call for the D gene. The CDR3 region reads CATSDGGAQDGYTF. The sequenced DNA: TGTGCCACCAGTGATGGCGGAGCCCAGGATGGCTACACCTTC.